These 22 T cell receptor beta chains came from one sample sequenced in a study of shared clonotypes between healthy human individuals. TCRdb's table, derived via immunoSEQ multiplex PCR, lists solely in-frame clones and lacks some. The top ten hold more than 1.5% of the sample, which has about 2.1 million clones, about 92% seen once. Cells designated naive CD8 were CD45RO-negative and were positively selected for CCR7, with terminally differentiated effector memory CD45RA+ cells excluded. The sample comprised naive CD8+ T cells from PBMCs. The receptors were gathered from a man between 18 and 29 years old in good health. Some clones in this sample may be carry-over from other donors' samples.

The rearrangement links TRBV10-1 to TRBJ2-3; D remains ambiguous. Germline V gene data show CDR1 as WNHNN and CDR2 as SYGVQD (reference sequence). The V gene lost 3 bases and the J gene lost 1 base, with 11 bases spanning the gap. The CDR3 has 15 residues. This chain's CDR3 is CASSEEDLCTDTQYF. Here the CDR3 DNA reads TGCGCCAGCAGTGAAGAGGACCTTTGCACAGATACGCAGTATTTT.

The chain is built from TRBV9 and TRBJ1-4, with TRBD1 identical over 8 bases. CDR3 length equals 13 residues. CDR1 and CDR2 from the germline V gene are SGDLS and YYNGEE. Trimming cost V 4 bases and J 8 bases; bases outside gene matches: 4. The CDR3: CASSLAGGEKLFF. CDR3 in DNA: TGTGCCAGCAGCCTGGCAGGGGGCGAAAAACTGTTTTTT.

This chain joins TRBV29-1 and TRBJ2-2, with unresolved D. V shed 8 bases and J shed 3 bases, with 19 bases lying between them. Germline loops: CDR1 SQVTM, CDR2 ANQGSEA. The CDR3 is 15 residues long. CDR3 protein: CSPIHTYCHTGELFF. The DNA of the CDR3 is TGCAGCCCTATCCACACCTATTGCCACACCGGGGAGCTGTTTTTT.

The V gene is TRBV27, the J gene TRBJ2-1; the match to TRBD2 covers 13 bases. The junction had 3 bases not matched to a gene; V was cut back by 6 bases and J by 4 bases. The germline V gene has CDR1 MNHEY and CDR2 SMNVEV (reference sequence). This CDR3 region has 15 residues. CDR3 amino acids: CASRPGLAGYNEQFF. DNA for the CDR3: TGTGCCAGCAGACCGGGACTAGCGGGGTACAATGAGCAGTTCTTC.

The chain joins TRBV7-3 to TRBJ2-3; 8 nucleotides agree with TRBD2. Trimming at V came to 2 bases and at J to 1 base, leaving 5 bases not matched to a gene. This CDR3 spans 16 amino acids. Germline-derived CDR1 and CDR2 are SGHTA and FQGTGA. The DNA for the CDR3 is TGTGCCAGCAGCTTATTGTCGACTAGCGGCACAGATACGCAGTATTTT. Its protein product is CASSLLSTSGTDTQYF.

Remarks on this clone: Other DNA sequences in the sample encode the same CDR3. The chain uses TRBV27 and TRBJ1-2; D call uncertain. The V gene lost 5 bases and the J gene lost 0 bases, with 7 bases spanning the gap. Germline loops: CDR1 MNHEY, CDR2 SMNVEV (reference sequence). The CDR3 extends over 13 amino acids. CDR3 DNA sequence: TGTGCCAGCAGTGTGACCCCTAACTATGGCTACACCTTC. As protein: CASSVTPNYGYTF.

V is TRBV10-2 and J is TRBJ2-7, with 7 positions matching TRBD2. This CDR3 has 15 residues. The J segment lost 1 base and the V segment lost 6 bases, leaving 9 bases of the junction unmatched. Germline V gene sequence: CDR1 WSHSY, CDR2 SAAADI. CDR3 amino acids: CASRIGSGLSYEQYF. The CDR3 coding sequence is TGCGCCAGCAGAATTGGTAGCGGGTTATCCTACGAGCAGTACTTC.

V gene TRBV19 combines with J gene TRBJ1-5; D is possibly TRBD1 (6 bases). The CDR3 sequence is 12 residues long. CDR1 LNHDA and CDR2 SQIVND come from the germline V gene (reference sequence). V was pared by 8 bases and J by 4 bases, with 9 bases between. The CDR3 nucleotides are TGTGCCAGTCAACAGGGAAATCAGCCCCAGCATTTT. Protein: CASQQGNQPQHF.

V and J are TRBV7-8 and TRBJ2-2; 12 positions match TRBD2. V was pared by 7 bases and J by 2 bases, with 11 bases of the junction left unmatched. The V gene's germline CDR1 is SGHVS and CDR2 FQNEAQ. The length of the CDR3 is 18 residues. The CDR3: CASTDRLAGVINTGELFF. In nucleotides, the CDR3 is TGTGCCAGCACCGACAGACTAGCGGGAGTGATCAACACCGGGGAGCTGTTTTTT.

The V call is TRBV6-4, the J call TRBJ1-1; 7 nucleotides agree with TRBD1. The CDR3 has 13 amino acids. The germline V gene encodes CDR1 MRHNA and CDR2 SNTAGT. After removal of 0 bases from V and 8 bases from J, the junction contained 3 bases not matched to a gene. The CDR3 spells CASSDSWTGEAFF. CDR3 DNA sequence: TGTGCCAGCAGTGACTCATGGACAGGAGAAGCTTTCTTT.

The chain recombines TRBV4-3 with TRBJ2-7; D possibly corresponds to TRBD2 (6 bases). The CDR3 consists of 16 residues. Trimming took off 0 bases at V and 5 bases at J, with 17 bases between the two ends. Germline-derived CDR1 and CDR2 are LGHNA and YSLEER. The CDR3 DNA is TGCGCCAGCAGCCAAGAGGCAGAGGGAGGCCTGGACGAGCAGTACTTC. Protein sequence: CASSQEAEGGLDEQYF.

The gene calls are TRBV6-6 and TRBJ1-5; 7 nucleotides agree with TRBD1. V lost 6 bases and J lost 2; bases outside the gene matches: 7. CDR1 MNHNY and CDR2 SVGAGI come from the germline V gene (reference sequence). This CDR3 is 15 amino acids long. DNA for the CDR3: TGTGCCAGCAGCACTGACAGGGTGGGCAATCAGCCCCAGCATTTT. Translated: CASSTDRVGNQPQHF.

This chain connects TRBV27 to TRBJ2-1; 10 positions agree with TRBD2. Germline CDR1 and CDR2: MNHEY and SMNVEV (reference sequence). With V trimmed by 4 bases and J by 7 bases, 7 bases remained unmatched. The CDR3 totals 15 residues. The CDR3 region is CASSWGTSVRNEQFF. The CDR3 DNA reads as TGTGCCAGCAGTTGGGGGACTAGCGTGAGGAATGAGCAGTTCTTC.

CDR3 region: CASSLGQRGGEKLFF. The CDR3 nucleotides are TGTGCCAGCAGCTTAGGACAGAGGGGAGGTGAAAAACTGTTTTTT. The chain employs TRBV7-8 and TRBJ1-4, with D possibly TRBD1 on 5 matching bases. The germline V and J ends were trimmed by 1 base and 7 bases, with 13 bases remaining between them. This CDR3 spans 15 amino acids. Per germline, CDR1 SGHVS and CDR2 FQNEAQ.

The chain links TRBV4-1 to TRBJ1-1; D gene ambiguous. Trimming removed 5 bases at V and 1 base at J, with 14 bases between. The CDR3 is 15 residues long. Germline V gene lookup returns CDR1 MGHRA and CDR2 YSYEKL. The CDR3 coding sequence is TGCGCCAGCAGCACACAGACTCTGCAGAACACTGAAGCTTTCTTT. It translates to CASSTQTLQNTEAFF.

This chain joins TRBV11-2 and TRBJ2-1, with D perhaps matching TRBD2 (6 bases). CDR3 length: 19 residues. The V end lost 2 bases, the J end lost 3 bases, and 23 bases lay between the germline ends. Germline CDR1 and CDR2: SGHAT and FQNNGV. CDR3 sequence: CASSLSAGSGPTFYNEQFF. The CDR3 DNA follows: TGTGCCAGCAGCTTAAGCGCGGGGAGCGGACCAACTTTCTACAATGAGCAGTTCTTC.

V usage is TRBV7-2 and J usage is TRBJ2-7, with D possibly TRBD2 on 5 matching bases. V lost 5 bases and J lost 5, with 16 bases in between. This CDR3 contains 14 residues. Germline V gives CDR1 SGHTA, CDR2 FQGNSA. CDR3 sequence reads: CASSLSGSLNEQYF. The CDR3 DNA follows: TGTGCCAGCAGCCTATCTGGGAGCCTAAACGAGCAGTACTTC.

The chain joins TRBV27 to TRBJ1-1; tentatively, D is TRBD1 (6 bases). CDR1 MNHEY and CDR2 SMNVEV come from the germline V gene (reference sequence). The CDR3 length is 13 residues. The V gene lost 5 bases and the J gene lost 6 bases, with 13 bases spanning the gap. In DNA form, the CDR3 reads TGTGCCAGCAGTGGATATCAGGGGCCTGAAGCTTTCTTT. This encodes CASSGYQGPEAFF.

As to this clone: This CDR3 is also generated by other DNA sequences in the sample. The V call is TRBV5-1, the J call TRBJ1-1; 7 bases map to TRBD1. The CDR3 is 12 amino acids. Losses at the gene ends were 4 bases for V and 5 bases for J; bases not matched to a gene: 2. CDR1 and CDR2 from the germline V gene are SGHRS and YFSETQ. This chain's CDR3 is CASSVQGTEAFF. CDR3 coding DNA: TGCGCCAGCAGCGTACAGGGGACTGAAGCTTTCTTT.

The V gene is TRBV6-5, the J gene TRBJ2-5; 9 bases agree with TRBD1. CDR1 and CDR2 from the germline V gene are MNHEY and SVGAGI. The J segment lost 4 bases and the V segment lost 7 bases, leaving 4 bases of the junction unmatched. There are 13 residues in the CDR3. The CDR3 DNA reads as TGTGCCAGCAACAGGGGGCGGGGAGAGACCCAGTACTTC. Translation gives CASNRGRGETQYF.

V gene TRBV28 combines with J gene TRBJ2-1, with D perhaps assigned TRBD1 or TRBD2 (5 bases each). V lost 5 bases and J lost 4, with 21 bases in between. The CDR3 contains 17 residues. Germline CDR1 and CDR2: MDHEN and SYDVKM. Here the CDR3 reads CASSPRRMGPEYNEQFF. CDR3 in DNA: TGTGCCAGCAGTCCTCGCCGTATGGGACCAGAATACAATGAGCAGTTCTTC.

Notes on this clone: At the DNA level, this CDR3 is encoded by other sequences in the same sample as well. This chain joins TRBV19 and TRBJ1-5, with D unclear. V lost 1 base and J lost 0, with 7 bases in between. The length of the CDR3 is 15 residues. Germline CDR1 and CDR2: LNHDA and SQIVND (reference sequence). Here the CDR3 DNA reads TGTGCCAGTAGTATAGGCAGATATAGCAATCAGCCCCAGCATTTT. Translating it yields CASSIGRYSNQPQHF.